This T cell receptor beta chain is drawn from a study of blood T cells in healthy people across ages. This clonotype was observed a handful of times. The antigen remains unidentified. Primers used in a second PCR of about 6 to 11 cycles were a sample-barcoded 5' primer and a J-beta primer mix. In TCRdb, the 5' RACE reads were re-called with MiXCR into one record per CDR3 protein. Of roughly 2 million distinct CDR3 sequences in the sample, approximately 50% were seen once. Trimming took 0 bases from V and 2 from J; bases not matched to a gene: 11. The germline gives CDR1 SGDLS, CDR2 YYNGEE. This CDR3 contains 17 residues. Study findings and constraints: In these data, TCR beta diversity tracked strongly with naive T cell percentage.

This TCR was sampled from a woman aged 40 to 50 in good health. The rearrangement links TRBV9 to TRBJ2-7, with TRBD1 matching 7 bases. Input material: blood. The CDR3 reads CASSVGSGGFRTYEQYF. The CDR3 DNA follows: TGTGCCAGCAGCGTAGGCTCAGGGGGATTTAGGACCTACGAGCAGTACTTC. The full variable domain, completed using reference TRBV9 and TRBJ2-7, is DSGVTQTPKHLITATGQRVTLRCSPRSGDLSVYWYQQSLDQGLQFLIQYYNGEERAKGNILERFSAQQFPDLHSELNLSSLELGDSALYFCASSVGSGGFRTYEQYFGPGTRLTVT.